This TCR beta chain is drawn from a study of cytomegalovirus exposure and HLA in healthy donors (dated by TCRdb to 2017 to 2019). Turning to the overall study: In an earlier analysis of 587 of the donors, under 300 Gb of sequence data and 100 million or so unique TCR beta sequences from 180 million or so T cells were reported. An early release that covered roughly 600 HLA-typed donors contained approximately 320 gigabases of sequencing data and approximately 85 million unique TCR sequences. Of the 300 to 500 genotyped donors, roughly 76% were placed in the genetic ancestry cluster associated with self-reported Caucasian donors. The study aimed to test whether signatures of past pathogen exposure could be identified by cataloging public T cell receptors. The study used immunosequencing to profile the T cell repertoires of around 600 subjects and linked those repertoires to cytomegalovirus serostatus. Besides the first cohort of roughly 640 subjects, a separate validation cohort made up of roughly 120 different subjects was used. The study combined high-throughput TCR immunosequencing, statistical association of individual TCRs with disease status, and machine learning to predict cytomegalovirus infection status. A later analysis re-examined previously published TCR beta repertoires from roughly 650 donors and added high-resolution HLA genotyping to investigate patterns of TCR occurrence. Rather than using new phenotypic data, the later analysis identified candidate immune exposures from TCR beta sequences and from how often those sequences occurred across donors. An earlier analysis of approximately 500 of the donors applied high-throughput TCR beta sequencing to assess whether each TCR beta V gene segment acted as functional or pseudogenic. Donor age, sex, ethnicity and CMV serostatus were compiled together with the repertoire data. In a later genetic analysis, genome-wide SNP genotypes for about 65% of the roughly 700 donors were used, and that subset was treated as a discovery cohort. Every repertoire in the discovery cohort had been generated on one and the same sequencing platform. Both class I and class II loci were covered by HLA typing, at four-digit resolution. Typing coverage differed by locus: A, B, C, DRB1 and DQB1 were typed in about 620-630 donors, DQA1 in about 500, DPA1 in some 610, and DPB1 in just under 480. Because of strong linkage in the cohort, five DR-DQ haplotypes were treated as single units for association and clustering. On average, over 200,000 unique TCR beta nucleotide sequences were sequenced per donor among a few hundred genotyped donors of the cohort, with roughly 18% of those sequences being non-productive.

Counted from cysteine to phenylalanine, this CDR3 has 13 amino acids. Only the CDR3 part of the read is kept: 39 bases, read in frame from the first base. At the junction V is shortened by 3 bases and J by 1 base, with 9 bases in between. For CDR1 and CDR2, the germline V gene (reference sequence) lists GTSNPN and SVGIG. The cohort was made up of approximately 670 healthy bone marrow donors. At the time of sampling, every cohort member was nominally healthy, though immune exposures that went unrecorded were likely present. The donor tested CMV seronegative and was one of the 352 seronegative cohort members. Every donor gave a peripheral blood sample, and the peripheral blood mononuclear cells from that sample were used for TCR beta sequencing. The Qiagen DNeasy Blood Extraction Kit was used to extract genomic DNA from the blood cell samples. The library relied on the immunoSEQ multiplex PCR assay. The multiplex PCR relied on a mix of 60 forward primers for TCR Vbeta segments and 13 reverse primers for TCR Jbeta segments. The CDR3 region of rearranged TCR beta genes was amplified from genomic DNA with a multiplex PCR assay. The amplified TCR beta libraries were sequenced on the Illumina HiSeq System as 87-base-pair reads. As for the authors' bioinformatics: A later analysis counted about 80 million unique TCR beta chains across the 600 to 850 repertoires, and some 11 million of these chains were shared by at least two donors. To remove PCR and sequencing errors, raw reads were error-corrected and collapsed into unique sequences using a nearest-neighbor algorithm that merged closely related sequences. CDR3 sequences were aligned to IMGT reference sequences to assign V, D and J gene segments. For a sequence to be retained, at least a six-nucleotide match to both a V gene segment and a J gene segment was required. Rearrangements were classified as productive when the CDR3 lacked stop codons and remained in frame with V and J, and all other rearrangements were classified as non-productive. Following IMGT convention, CDR3 was defined as the stretch from the second conserved V-encoded cysteine up to the conserved J-encoded phenylalanine. Sequences without an unambiguous match to a single V gene segment were excluded from the earlier analysis of 500 to 700 of the donors. An earlier analysis of a few hundred of the donors classified V segments as functional when productive rearrangements were above 56.7% and as segregating when the standard deviation between donors was above 5%. A statistical classification framework was developed to diagnose cytomegalovirus status using the catalog of TCR beta chain sequences. V and J gene assignment, in a later analysis, came from comparing TCR nucleotide sequences with IMGT/GENE-DB human TR gene sequences. Using the TCRdist pipeline, a later analysis assigned CDR3 sequences along with most-parsimonious VDJ recombination scenarios. In a later analysis, every TCR beta chain was defined by the combination of its CDR3 amino acid sequence and its V-gene family, and reads without a unique V-gene family were dropped. A later analysis removed 592 highly shared, low-generation-probability nucleotide sequences to deal with suspected cross-contamination and a sequencing artifact. In a later analysis, a clonal expansion index for each public chain was calculated from normalized within-repertoire ranks of inferred template counts. A later analysis computed generation probabilities with a VDJ recombination model fitted to out-of-frame rearrangements, and checked the results against IGoR. Hypergeometric tests were used in a later analysis to score TCR-TCR, TCR-HLA and TCR-CMV co-occurrence, with a repertoire-size bias correction applied to the TCR pairs. False discovery rates were estimated in a later analysis by permuting HLA or CMV assignments 20 times. A later analysis grouped co-occurring TCRs with DBSCAN, adding TCRdist sequence similarity when clustering within HLA-allele-positive subsets. Repertoires with fewer than 30,000 or more than 120,000 public chains, plus five repertoires with anomalous nucleotide sharing, were excluded from co-occurrence clustering. This is the immuneACCESS table as TCRdb keeps it, with only in-frame sequences that have V and J called. A part of the clones is gone; compared with another copy, unresolved V genes explain less than half, and the rest is unexplained. The V and J calls and clone size were taken over from that table, and D and trimming were inferred from the DNA. The sample table contains 190,000 or so clones; only one count was recorded for more than 80% of them. The ten largest clonotypes hold under 0.8% of the sample.

On this clone itself: Its antigen target is currently unknown. No per-base quality is available; no much larger clone lies one base away.

The investigation overall reported the following: According to the authors, the approach could potentially be generalized to other disease states and immunological phenotypes. Some IMGT-functional V segments, including TRBV6-2 and TRBV6-3, could not be told apart with the 87-base-pair reads, so those segments were excluded. In a later genetic analysis, a missense DCLRE1C variant was associated with V-gene and J-gene trimming of TCR beta chains, and the association was replicated in an independent cohort. A group of highly shared sequence variants was considered likely to be a technical artifact of the sequencing pipeline. The study gave a list of 150 to 200 TCR beta chains associated with cytomegalovirus. When HLA alleles, especially DR and DQ, strongly co-occurred, TCR associations were difficult to assign to individual alleles. According to a later analysis, most CMV-associated TCR beta chains appeared to be HLA-restricted, and the HLA associations seemed to be driven largely by CMV exposure. Linkage disequilibrium might explain the correlated functional status among segregating V segments, but an unknown experimental factor could not be ruled out. Most TCR sequences were seen in very few donors, while some public TCRs were found in many individuals. Compared with equally common non-associated chains, HLA-associated TCR beta chains in a later analysis were more clonally expanded and had lower generation probabilities. The earlier analysis of fewer than 750 of the donors excluded approximately 15 rarely observed V segments, including chromosome 9 orphons, because counts were too low. According to a later genetic analysis, donors in an Asian-associated ancestry cluster had fewer N-insertions in productive TCRs than the approximately 670-donor mean. A later analysis reported that several top co-occurrence clusters appeared linked to parvovirus B19, influenza, CMV and Epstein-Barr virus. A later analysis found that TCR association rates varied across HLA loci, with DRB1 alleles showing the most associated TCRs and HLA-C alleles the fewest. A few of the identified cytomegalovirus-associated TCR beta chains were confirmed in vitro to be specific for cytomegalovirus antigens. Cytomegalovirus status was reported to be diagnosed by the classifier with high specificity and sensitivity in both the original and validation cohorts. A further reported finding was that TCR beta sequences accurately predicted the HLA-A and HLA-B alleles for most subjects in the first cohort. HLA typing was unavailable for some donors at each locus, so association tests used only the typed subset. Only TCR beta chains were sequenced in this cohort, and the absence of alpha or paired-chain data limited detectable features. Presence/absence analyses assumed roughly uniform sequencing depth across donors, an assumption that may not hold. In an earlier analysis of 500 to 650 of the donors, most TCR beta V segments appeared in productive rearrangements about 87% or about 30% of the time, broadly matching IMGT annotations. Immune exposure information for the cohort was limited to CMV serostatus. Specific HLA alleles were associated with 16,951 TCR beta sequences at a false discovery rate of 0.05 in a later analysis.

The chain is encoded by TRBV30 joined to TRBJ1-1; no D gene is confidently identified. The clonotype originates from a boy younger than 18 in good health and CMV-seronegative. The sample comprised PBMCs. The CDR3: CAWRLVRNTEAFF. The DNA is TGTGCCTGGAGGTTAGTTAGGAACACTGAAGCTTTCTTT.